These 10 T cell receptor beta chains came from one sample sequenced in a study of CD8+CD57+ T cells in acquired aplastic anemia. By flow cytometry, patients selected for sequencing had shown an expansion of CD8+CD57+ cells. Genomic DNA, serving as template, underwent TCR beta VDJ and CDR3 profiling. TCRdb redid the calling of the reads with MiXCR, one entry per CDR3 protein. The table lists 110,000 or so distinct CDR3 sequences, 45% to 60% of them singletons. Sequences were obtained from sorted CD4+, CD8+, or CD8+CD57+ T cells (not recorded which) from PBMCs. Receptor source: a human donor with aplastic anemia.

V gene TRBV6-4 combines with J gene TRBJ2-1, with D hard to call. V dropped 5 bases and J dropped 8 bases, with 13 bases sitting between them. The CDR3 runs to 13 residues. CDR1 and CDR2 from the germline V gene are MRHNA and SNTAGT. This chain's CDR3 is CASSSGSHHEQFF. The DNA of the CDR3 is TGTGCCAGCAGTTCGGGCTCCCACCATGAGCAGTTCTTC.

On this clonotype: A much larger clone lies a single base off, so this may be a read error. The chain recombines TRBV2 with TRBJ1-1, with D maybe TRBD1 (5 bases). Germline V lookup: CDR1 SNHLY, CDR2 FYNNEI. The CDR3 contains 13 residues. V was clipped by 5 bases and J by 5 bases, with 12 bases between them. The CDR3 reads CASSYYRRTEAFF. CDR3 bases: TGTGCCAGCAGTTATTACAGGAGAACTGAAGCTTTCTTT.

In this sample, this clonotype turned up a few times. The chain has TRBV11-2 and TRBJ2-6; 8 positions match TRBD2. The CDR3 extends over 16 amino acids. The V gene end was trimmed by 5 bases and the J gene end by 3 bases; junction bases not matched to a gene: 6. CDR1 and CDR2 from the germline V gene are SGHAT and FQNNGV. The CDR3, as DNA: TGTGCCAGCAGCCCGGGGGGGGTCAGTGGGGCCAACGTCCTGACTTTC. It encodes CASSPGGVSGANVLTF.

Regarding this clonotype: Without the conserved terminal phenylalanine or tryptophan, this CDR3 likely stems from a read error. The DNA of the CDR3 is TGTGCCAGCAGTTACGCCGGGACTAGCGGGCCTAGCTCCTACGAGCAGTACCTC. Its protein is CASSYAGTSGPSSYEQYL. The chain combines TRBV27 with TRBJ2-7; 12 positions agree with TRBD2. This CDR3 spans 18 amino acids. V was pared by 4 bases and J by 0 bases, with 10 bases of the junction left unmatched. Germline CDR1 MNHEY, CDR2 SMNVEV (reference sequence).

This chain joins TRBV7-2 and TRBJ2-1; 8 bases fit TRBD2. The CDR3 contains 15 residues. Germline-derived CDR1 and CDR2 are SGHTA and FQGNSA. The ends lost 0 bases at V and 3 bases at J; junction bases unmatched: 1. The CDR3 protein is CASSLASGIYNEQFF. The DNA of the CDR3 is TGTGCCAGCAGCTTAGCTAGCGGGATCTACAATGAGCAGTTCTTC. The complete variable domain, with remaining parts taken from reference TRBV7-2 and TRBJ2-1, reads GAGVSQSPSNKVTEKGKDVELRCDPISGHTALYWYRQSLGQGLEFLIYFQGNSAPDKSGLPSDRFSAERTGGSVSTLTIQRTQQEDSAVYLCASSLASGIYNEQFFGPGTRLTVL.

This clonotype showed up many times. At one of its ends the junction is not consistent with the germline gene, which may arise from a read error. CDR3 in DNA: TGTGCCAGCGGGACTCCTACAGTACATTTT. Protein product: CASGTPTVHF. The chain carries TRBV2 and TRBJ2-3, with D perhaps matching TRBD2 (6 bases). Germline CDR1 SNHLY, CDR2 FYNNEI. The CDR3 runs 10 residues.

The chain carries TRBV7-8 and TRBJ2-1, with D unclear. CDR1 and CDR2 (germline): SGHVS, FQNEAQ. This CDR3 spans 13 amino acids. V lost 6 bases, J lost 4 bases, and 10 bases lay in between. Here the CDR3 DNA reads TGTGCCAGCAGGCTTCCAGGATACAATGAGCAGTTCTTC. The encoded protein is CASRLPGYNEQFF.

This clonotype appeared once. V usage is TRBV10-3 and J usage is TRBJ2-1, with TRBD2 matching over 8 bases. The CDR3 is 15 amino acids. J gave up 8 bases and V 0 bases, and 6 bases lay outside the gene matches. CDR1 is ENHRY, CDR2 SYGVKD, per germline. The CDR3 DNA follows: TGTGCCATCAGTGAGTCGGGCGGGGGGACGGATGAGCAGTTCTTC. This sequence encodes CAISESGGGTDEQFF.

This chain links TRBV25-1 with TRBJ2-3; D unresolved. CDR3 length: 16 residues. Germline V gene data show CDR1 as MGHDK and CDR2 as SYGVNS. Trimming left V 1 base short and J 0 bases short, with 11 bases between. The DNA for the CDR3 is TGTGCCAGCAGTGAATGGCAGGCGACTAGCACAGATACGCAGTATTTT. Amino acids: CASSEWQATSTDTQYF.

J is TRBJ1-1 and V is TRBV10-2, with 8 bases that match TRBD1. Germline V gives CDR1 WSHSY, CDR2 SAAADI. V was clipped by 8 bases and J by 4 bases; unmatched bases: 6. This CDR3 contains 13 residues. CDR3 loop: CASSGQGGTEAFF. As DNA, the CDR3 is TGCGCCAGCTCCGGACAGGGAGGCACTGAAGCTTTCTTT.